These 3 T cell receptor beta chains came from one sample sequenced in a study of blood T cells in healthy people across ages. For the second PCR, which ran for roughly 6 to 11 cycles, a sample-barcoded 5' primer and a J-beta primer mix were used. TCRdb used MiXCR to reprocess the 5' RACE reads, holding one entry per CDR3 protein. The sample carries about 800,000 distinct CDR3 sequences, approximately 25% recorded once. These sequences were also reported in another study, on T cells of mothers and their children.

The sequencing input was blood. The receptors were gathered from a boy aged 10-17 years in good health.

This clonotype was picked up one time. A read error may account for a junction end that differs from germline. The CDR3, as DNA: TGTGCCATCAGCCAGGGGACCTGGGACGGGACCCAGTACTTC. Protein sequence: CAISQGTWDGTQYF. This chain joins TRBV7-3 and TRBJ2-5; maybe TRBD1 (6 bases). Looked up from germline, CDR1 is SGHTA and CDR2 is FQGTGA. The CDR3 consists of 14 residues.

The chain couples TRBV7-9 to TRBJ1-4; 8 bases line up with TRBD1. This CDR3 comprises 17 residues. CDR1 is SEHNR, CDR2 FQNEAQ, per germline (reference sequence). The J segment lost 0 bases and the V segment lost 5 bases, leaving 8 bases of the junction unmatched. Here the CDR3 reads CASSPRDRFATNEKLFF. CDR3 coding DNA: TGTGCCAGCAGCCCGAGGGACAGGTTTGCAACTAATGAAAAACTGTTTTTT. The variable domain in full, completed from reference TRBV7-9 and TRBJ1-4, reads DTGVSQNPRHKITKRGQNVTFRCDPISEHNRLYWYRQTLGQGPEFLTYFQNEAQLEKSRLLSDRFSAERPKGSFSTLEIQRTEQGDSAMYLCASSPRDRFATNEKLFFGSGTQLSVL.

Only a few counts were recorded for this clonotype. A read error is likely, as this CDR3 ends without the conserved phenylalanine or tryptophan. The V gene is TRBV20-1, the J gene TRBJ2-5; 10 bases align to TRBD2. Germline V gene sequence: CDR1 DFQATT, CDR2 SNEGSKA (reference sequence). Trimming at V came to 0 bases and at J to 11 bases, leaving 9 bases not matched to a gene. The length of the CDR3 is 14 residues. CDR3 sequence reads: CSARDLAGAGEQYL. DNA of the CDR3: TGCAGTGCTAGAGATCTAGCGGGGGCTGGGGAGCAGTACCTC.